The sample holds many counts of the clone carrying this T cell receptor (beta chain). Each CDR3 protein is one row after TCRdb ran MiXCR on the 5' RACE reads. The sample consists of 43,000 or so distinct CDR3 sequences, around 6.5% of them appearing once. These data originate in a study of spatial heterogeneity in lung cancer. V dropped 3 bases and J dropped 2 bases, with 19 bases sitting between them. CDR1 is SGHRS and CDR2 is YFSETQ in the germline V gene. CDR3 length equals 17 residues. Time point described: sample taken at primary tumor resection. Unsorted whole RNA of tumor, nontumor lung or frozen PBMC was sequenced.

The sequencing here drew on PBMCs, taken at surgery. This sequence was found in a female donor with early-stage non-small cell lung cancer. This chain connects TRBV5-1 to TRBJ2-3, with TRBD2 as a possible D gene (6 bases). The CDR3 loop is CASSSRSPAGSTDTQYF. CDR3 coding DNA: TGCGCCAGCAGCTCGCGGTCCCCTGCGGGGTCCACAGATACGCAGTATTTT.